This T cell receptor beta chain was sequenced in a study of blood T cells in healthy people across ages (dated by TCRdb to the mid-2010s). A note on the overall study: In model experiments, roughly one uniquely barcoded TCR beta cDNA molecule per two T cells was captured by template switching. The study measured age-related changes in TCR beta repertoire diversity using deep sequencing normalized with unique cDNA molecular identifiers. The donors were split into four age groups: young (average approximately 16 years), middle-aged (39), aged (approximately 60) and long-lived (approximately 89). To avoid experimental bias, donors of different ages were spread randomly across the sequencing lanes. For two donors (one aged 18 to 29 and one aged 80 or older), the study analyzed two additional independent replicas of 1 million unique cDNA reads from the same blood draw.

The donors were some 36 Caucasian individuals from Russia, aged roughly 6 to 90 years, who were systemically healthy. Around 10 milliliters of peripheral blood were collected from each donor into EDTA-treated Vacutainer tubes. Ficoll-Paque density-gradient centrifugation was used to isolate PBMCs, with at least 6.5 million obtained per sample. Trizol reagent was used to extract total RNA from PBMCs, with at least 6 micrograms per sample. For every donor, flow cytometry on a PBMC aliquot measured the percentage of naive CD45RAhigh/CD27high T cells. With respect to this clonotype: Which antigen it targets is not known. No quality values exist for individual bases; no much larger clone is one base distant.

V drops 7 bases and J drops 1 base, leaving 16 bases in between. The germline V gene gives CDR1 as SGHTA and CDR2 as FQGNSA. Including cysteine and phenylalanine, the CDR3 has 16 amino acids. CDR3 DNA is the only sequence kept; it has 48 bases, read in frame from the first base. Library preparation employed 5' RACE. The reads were generated on an Illumina HiSeq 2500. A second PCR of roughly 7 to 11 cycles was performed with a sample-barcoded 5' primer and a J-beta primer mix. Each TCR beta cDNA molecule received a unique molecular identifier from a template-switch 5' adaptor carrying 12 random nucleotides. Each sample yielded at least 3 million CDR3-containing paired-end reads. First-strand cDNA synthesis was performed from all RNA using the Mint cDNA synthesis kit, with priming by a TRBC-specific oligonucleotide. After uracil-DNA glycosylase treatment, a first 18-cycle PCR used universal primers M1SS and BC2_uni_R on all cDNA. Per the authors' processing: Normalization of each sample was performed by random selection of 1 million high-quality reads, each carrying a distinct molecular identifier. Reads with shared molecular identifiers were discarded instead of being binned into consensus sequences. CDR3 identification, clonotype clustering and error correction used MiTCR with a Q25 quality threshold and the strictest error-elimination algorithm. A nonparametric unseen species model with Euler transformation was used to estimate lower-bound total TCR beta diversity. Using fastp at Q25 and MiXCR, TCRdb reprocessed the public reads and kept productive beta chains. Each CDR3 protein appears once, grouped with its most common genes and DNA. The authors' filters were not applied to this entry. This sample lists 1.4 million to 1.5 million distinct CDR3 sequences; 42% were detected once. The biggest ten clones account for approximately 7.9% of the sample.

Paper-wide results and their limitations: Donor CMV infection status was unknown, potentially confounding age-related changes in expanded clonotypes. Bulk unsorted PBMC profiling prevented conclusive comparison of naive and antigen-experienced compartments. The long-lived group showed more naive CD4+ T cells, fewer expanded clones and increased TCR diversity than the aged group, suggesting age selection. As age increased, observed TCR beta diversity per million T cells dropped in a roughly linear way, and a significant reduction was already evident by age about 40. A strong correlation was found between observed TCR beta diversity and the percentage of naive T cells measured by flow cytometry. Total diversity estimates from one million sequenced T cells were considered lower bounds and underestimates.

The receptor was isolated from a woman aged 18-30 years in good health. Sequences were obtained from blood. Recombination linked TRBV7-2 to TRBJ2-2; TRBD1 is possibly the D segment (5 matching bases). The CDR3 reads CASIFRQKLNTGELFF. The nucleotides are TGTGCCAGCATCTTCAGACAGAAATTGAACACCGGGGAGCTGTTTTTT.